This is a list of T cell receptor beta chains from one sample in a study of control samples from healthy donors and cancer patients. Sequencing was performed with immunoSEQ multiplex PCR; in TCRdb, only in-frame clones are kept and a portion is missing. The sample carries about 130,000 clones, roughly 91% recorded once. The sample comprised PBMCs. The receptor source for this set is a man aged 50-59 years with head and neck cancer. CDR3s include the opening cysteine and the closing phenylalanine or tryptophan. The D gene is left open where the match is weak. Part of the rows lack a size; the others show once, few, many or a class for expanded clones.

d_call clone_size j_call cdr3_length v_call cdr3_aa cdr3_nt
TRBD2 few TRBJ2-7 11 TRBV29-1 CSVAVAGVLYF TGCAGCGTTGCCGTAGCGGGGGTTCTGTACTTC
NA NA TRBJ1-5 15 TRBV27 CASSPLGGSGQPQHF TGTGCCAGCAGTCCTCTAGGGGGTTCGGGTCAGCCCCAGCATTTT
NA NA TRBJ1-1 14 TRBV19 CASSIGGSNTEAFF TGTGCCAGTAGTATTGGGGGCAGTAACACTGAAGCTTTCTTT
NA NA TRBJ1-4 15 TRBV11-2 CASSLMVRAGEKLFF TGTGCCAGCAGCCTCATGGTCAGGGCCGGTGAAAAACTGTTTTTT
NA NA TRBJ1-2 15 TRBV30 CAWSVWQNGAYGYTF TGTGCCTGGAGTGTATGGCAGAACGGAGCCTATGGCTACACCTTC
TRBD1 once TRBJ1-3 16 TRBV15 CATSRGDRGAGNTIYF TGTGCCACCAGCAGGGGTGACAGGGGAGCTGGAAACACCATATATTTT
TRBD1 NA TRBJ1-5 15 TRBV7-2 CASSFSGTGKQPQHF TGTGCCAGCAGCTTTTCGGGGACAGGGAAGCAGCCCCAGCATTTT
TRBD1 NA TRBJ1-1 14 TRBV7-9 CASILQGGIGEAFF TGTGCCAGCATCCTCCAGGGGGGAATCGGTGAAGCTTTCTTT
NA NA TRBJ2-3 12 TRBV3-1/TRBV3-2 CASSQVTDTQYF TGTGCCAGCAGCCAAGTAACAGATACGCAGTATTTT
TRBD1 NA TRBJ2-3 16 TRBV24-1 CATSDPTGASTDTQYF TGTGCCACCAGTGATCCGACAGGGGCTAGCACAGATACGCAGTATTTT
NA NA TRBJ1-6 15 TRBV6-5 CASSPRGSYNSPLHF TGTGCCAGCAGTCCTCGAGGGTCCTATAATTCACCCCTCCACTTT
NA NA TRBJ2-3 13 TRBV6-6 CASSYALTDTQYF TGTGCCAGCAGTTACGCCCTCACAGATACGCAGTATTTT
TRBD2 once TRBJ2-3 14 TRBV19 CASSMSGRTDTQYF TGTGCCAGTAGTATGAGCGGGAGAACAGATACGCAGTATTTT
TRBD1 NA TRBJ2-1 18 TRBV7-3 CASSFTGNPGTGGSEQFF TGTGCCAGCAGCTTTACGGGGAATCCGGGGACAGGGGGGTCTGAGCAGTTCTTC
TRBD1 NA TRBJ1-1 15 TRBV11-3 CASSPGQGLNTEAFF TGTGCCAGCAGCCCGGGACAGGGGTTGAACACTGAAGCTTTCTTT
NA NA TRBJ1-5 15 TRBV6-5 CASSYSIQSQQPQHF TGTGCCAGCAGTTACTCGATTCAGTCCCAACAGCCCCAGCATTTT
NA NA TRBJ1-2 16 TRBV27 CASSAGGVGKRDGYTF TGTGCCAGCAGTGCAGGAGGGGTGGGCAAGAGGGATGGCTACACCTTC
NA NA TRBJ2-3 13 TRBV5-4 CASSFFLANTQYF TGTGCCAGCAGCTTCTTCCTTGCGAATACGCAGTATTTT